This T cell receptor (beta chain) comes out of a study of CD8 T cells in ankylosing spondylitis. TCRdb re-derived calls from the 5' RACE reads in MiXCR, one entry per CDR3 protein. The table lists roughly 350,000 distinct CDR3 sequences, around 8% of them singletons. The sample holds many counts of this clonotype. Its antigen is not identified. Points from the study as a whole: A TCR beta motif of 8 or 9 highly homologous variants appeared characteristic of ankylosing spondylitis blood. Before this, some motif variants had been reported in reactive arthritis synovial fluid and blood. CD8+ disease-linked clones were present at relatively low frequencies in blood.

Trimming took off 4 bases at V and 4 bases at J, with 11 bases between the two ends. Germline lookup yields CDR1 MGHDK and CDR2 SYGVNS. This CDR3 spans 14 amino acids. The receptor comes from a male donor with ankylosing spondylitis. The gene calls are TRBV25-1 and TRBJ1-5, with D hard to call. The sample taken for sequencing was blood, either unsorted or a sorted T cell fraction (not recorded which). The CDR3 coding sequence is TGTGCCAGCAGTGGGTCAGCTAAAAATCAGCCCCAGCATTTT. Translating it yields CASSGSAKNQPQHF.